The sequence of this T cell receptor (beta chain) was determined in a study of radiation and T cells in renal cell carcinoma. Study-level findings and limits: From baseline, blood top tumor clonotypes peaked at 2 weeks post-radiation.

For this clone: The target antigen is unknown.

Clones were sequenced by immunoSEQ multiplex PCR, and TCRdb holds only the in-frame ones, with some missing. The sample lists 45,000 to 55,000 clones; roughly 78% were seen once. The time point was: blood 2 weeks post-SBRT. Treatment noted: 15 Gy SBRT to primary tumor, nephrectomy 4 weeks later. Serial blood draws occurred at baseline and 2 and 4 weeks post-SBRT. The patient's renal cell carcinoma had clear cell pathology. The material sequenced was blood, taken from a patient whose treatment included radiotherapy and nephrectomy. The source of this sequence is a woman between 65 and 79 years old with renal cell carcinoma.

The CDR3 nucleotides are TGTGCCAGCAGTTACATCTGGGGACAGGGCTACCAGCCCCAGCATTTT. This translates into CASSYIWGQGYQPQHF. The V call is TRBV2, the J call TRBJ1-5, with TRBD1 matching over 9 bases. The V and J ends lost 5 bases and 7 bases, in that order; junction bases with no gene match: 12. CDR1 is SNHLY and CDR2 is FYNNEI in the germline V gene. The CDR3 is 16 residues long.